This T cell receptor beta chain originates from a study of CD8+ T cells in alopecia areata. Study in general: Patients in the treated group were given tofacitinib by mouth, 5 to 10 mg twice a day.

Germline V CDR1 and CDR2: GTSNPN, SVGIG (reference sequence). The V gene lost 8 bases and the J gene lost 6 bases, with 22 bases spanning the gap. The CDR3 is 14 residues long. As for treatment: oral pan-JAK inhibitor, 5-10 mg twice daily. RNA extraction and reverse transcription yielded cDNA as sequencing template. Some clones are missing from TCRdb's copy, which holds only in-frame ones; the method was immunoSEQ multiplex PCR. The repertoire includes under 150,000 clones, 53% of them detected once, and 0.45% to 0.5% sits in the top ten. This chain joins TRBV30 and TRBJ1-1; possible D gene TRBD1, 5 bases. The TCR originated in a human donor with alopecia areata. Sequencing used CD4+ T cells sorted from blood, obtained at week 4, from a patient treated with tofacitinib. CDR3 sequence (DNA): TGTGCCCGTCAAACGACAGCCCAGCATTCTGAAGCTTTCTTT. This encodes CARQTTAQHSEAFF. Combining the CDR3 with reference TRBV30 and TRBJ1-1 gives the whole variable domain SQTIHQWPATLVQPVGSPLSLECTVEGTSNPNLYWYRQAAGRGLQLLFYSVGIGQISSEVPQNLSASRPQDRQFILSSKKLLLSDSGFYLCARQTTAQHSEAFFGQGTRLTVV.